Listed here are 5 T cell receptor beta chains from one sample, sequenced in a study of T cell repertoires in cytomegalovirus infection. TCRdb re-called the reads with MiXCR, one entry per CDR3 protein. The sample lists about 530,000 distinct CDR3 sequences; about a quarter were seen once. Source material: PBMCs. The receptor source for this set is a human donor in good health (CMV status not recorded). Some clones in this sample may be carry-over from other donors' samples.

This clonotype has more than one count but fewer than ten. The CDR3 here is CASRNPGTGSNEQYF. In nucleotides, the CDR3 is TGTGCCAGCAGAAACCCCGGGACAGGGTCGAACGAGCAGTACTTC. J is TRBJ2-7 and V is TRBV28, with 9 positions matching TRBD1. The CDR3 runs 15 residues. J gave up 5 bases and V 6 bases, and 11 bases lay outside the gene matches. Germline CDR1 MDHEN, CDR2 SYDVKM.

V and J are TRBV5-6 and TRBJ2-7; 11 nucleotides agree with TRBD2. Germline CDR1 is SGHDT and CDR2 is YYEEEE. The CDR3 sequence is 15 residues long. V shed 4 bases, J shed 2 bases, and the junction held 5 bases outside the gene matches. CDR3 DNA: TGTGCCAGCAGCGAGGTAGCGGGAGGGCCCTACGAGCAGTACGTC. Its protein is CASSEVAGGPYEQYV.

CDR3 amino acids: CASRNDRAGANVLTF. In DNA form, the CDR3 reads TGTGCCAGCCGAAACGACAGGGCTGGGGCCAACGTCCTGACTTTC. The J gene is TRBJ2-6, the V gene TRBV19; 7 bases fit TRBD1. Germline V gene sequence: CDR1 LNHDA, CDR2 SQIVND (reference sequence). Losses at the gene ends were 9 bases for V and 2 bases for J; bases not matched to a gene: 7. The CDR3 covers 15 residues.

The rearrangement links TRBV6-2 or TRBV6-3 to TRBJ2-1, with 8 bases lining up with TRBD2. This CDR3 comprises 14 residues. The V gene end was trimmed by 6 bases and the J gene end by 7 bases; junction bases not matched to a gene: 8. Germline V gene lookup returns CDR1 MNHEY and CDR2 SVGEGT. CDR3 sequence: CASRSGGSTNEQFF. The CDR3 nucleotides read TGTGCCAGCAGGTCGGGGGGGAGTACGAATGAGCAGTTCTTC.

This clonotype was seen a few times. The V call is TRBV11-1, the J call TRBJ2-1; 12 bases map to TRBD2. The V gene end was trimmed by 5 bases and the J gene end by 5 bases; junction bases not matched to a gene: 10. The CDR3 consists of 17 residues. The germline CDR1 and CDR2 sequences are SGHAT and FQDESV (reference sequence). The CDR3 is CASSHGASGRDDNEQFF. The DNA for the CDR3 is TGTGCCAGCAGCCATGGGGCTAGCGGGAGGGATGACAATGAGCAGTTCTTC.